The T cell receptor beta chain under discussion was sequenced for a study of beta chain features in type 1 diabetes. Whole-study results and caveats: Any role of HLA type in TCRB rearrangement remained unresolved here. Reduced insertions and increased deletions marked VDJ junctions in type 1 diabetes patients. Among patients with Type 1 diabetes, TCRB CDR3s were moderately but significantly shorter in every one of the four CD4+ subsets.

Every bit of the isolated RNA underwent reverse transcription, so sequencing read expressed TCRB transcripts. This table comes from immunoSEQ multiplex PCR, and its TCRdb copy is limited to in-frame clones, with some not included. Here the sample spans 150,000 or so clones, 6.5% to 10% being singletons. This clone showed up just a few times. Its antigen is unidentified. Other DNA sequences in this specimen translate into the identical CDR3. CDR3 size: 13 residues. CDR1 and CDR2 from the germline V gene are KGHSH and LQKENI. V gave up 6 bases and J gave up 4 bases, with 12 bases separating them. The specimen sequenced was central memory CD4+ T cells from blood. V gene TRBV18 combines with J gene TRBJ2-5; a possible D gene is TRBD1 (6 bases). The clonotype was recovered from a woman aged 18-29 years with type 1 diabetes. The CDR3: CASSLQGGETQYF. For the CDR3, the DNA is TGTGCCAGCTCTCTACAGGGCGGAGAGACCCAGTACTTC.